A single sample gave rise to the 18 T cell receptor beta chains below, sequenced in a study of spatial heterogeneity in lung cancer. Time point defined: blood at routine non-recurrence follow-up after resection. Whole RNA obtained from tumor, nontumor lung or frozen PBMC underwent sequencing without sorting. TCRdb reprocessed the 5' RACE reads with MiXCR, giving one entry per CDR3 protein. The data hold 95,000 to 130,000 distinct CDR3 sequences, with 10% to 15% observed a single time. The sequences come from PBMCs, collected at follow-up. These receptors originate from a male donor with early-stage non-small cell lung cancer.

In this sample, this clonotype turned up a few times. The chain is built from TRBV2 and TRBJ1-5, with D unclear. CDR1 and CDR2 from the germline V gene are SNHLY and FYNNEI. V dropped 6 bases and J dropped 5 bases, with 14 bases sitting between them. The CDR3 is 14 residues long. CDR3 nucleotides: TGTGCCAGCAGCGACGAGGGATTCGATCAGCCCCAGCATTTT. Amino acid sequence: CASSDEGFDQPQHF. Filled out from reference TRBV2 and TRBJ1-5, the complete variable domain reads EPEVTQTPSHQVTQMGQEVILRCVPISNHLYFYWYRQILGQKVEFLVSFYNNEISEKSEIFDDQFSVERPDGSNFTLKIRSTKLEDSAMYFCASSDEGFDQPQHFGDGTRLSIL.

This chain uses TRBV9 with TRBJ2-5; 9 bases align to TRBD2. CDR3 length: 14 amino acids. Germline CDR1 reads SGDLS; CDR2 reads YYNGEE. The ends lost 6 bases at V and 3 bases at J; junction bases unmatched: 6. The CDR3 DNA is TGTGCCAGCACCAGATTAGCGGGAGAAGAGACCCAGTACTTC. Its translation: CASTRLAGEETQYF.

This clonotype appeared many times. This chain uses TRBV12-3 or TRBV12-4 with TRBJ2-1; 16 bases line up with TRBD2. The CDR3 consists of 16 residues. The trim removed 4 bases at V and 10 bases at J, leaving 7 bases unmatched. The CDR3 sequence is CASSSHGTSGGAEQFF. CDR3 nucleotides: TGTGCCAGCAGTTCCCACGGGACTAGCGGGGGGGCCGAGCAGTTCTTC.

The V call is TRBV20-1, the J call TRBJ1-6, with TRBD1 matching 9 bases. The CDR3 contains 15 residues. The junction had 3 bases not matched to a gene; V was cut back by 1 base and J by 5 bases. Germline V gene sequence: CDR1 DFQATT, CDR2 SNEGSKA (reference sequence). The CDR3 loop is CSARADRGDNSPLHF. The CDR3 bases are TGCAGTGCTAGAGCAGACAGGGGGGATAATTCACCCCTCCACTTT.

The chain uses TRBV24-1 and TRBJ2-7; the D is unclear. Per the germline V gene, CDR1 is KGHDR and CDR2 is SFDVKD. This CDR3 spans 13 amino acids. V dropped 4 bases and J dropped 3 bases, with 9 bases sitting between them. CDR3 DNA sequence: TGTGCCACCAGTGACCCGCCCCACTACGAGCAGTACTTC. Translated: CATSDPPHYEQYF.

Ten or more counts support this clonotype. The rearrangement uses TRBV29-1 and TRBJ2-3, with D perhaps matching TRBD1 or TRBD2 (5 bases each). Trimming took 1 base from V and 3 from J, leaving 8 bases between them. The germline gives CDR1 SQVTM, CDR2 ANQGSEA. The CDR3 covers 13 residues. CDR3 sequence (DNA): TGCAGCGTTGAAGGAGGGGCTACAGATACGCAGTATTTT. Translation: CSVEGGATDTQYF.

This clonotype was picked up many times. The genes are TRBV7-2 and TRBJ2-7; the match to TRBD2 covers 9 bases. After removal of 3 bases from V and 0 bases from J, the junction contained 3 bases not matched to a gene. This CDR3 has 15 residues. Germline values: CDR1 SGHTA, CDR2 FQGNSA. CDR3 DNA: TGTGCCAGCAGCTTTAGCGGGGGCCTCTCCTACGAGCAGTACTTC. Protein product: CASSFSGGLSYEQYF.

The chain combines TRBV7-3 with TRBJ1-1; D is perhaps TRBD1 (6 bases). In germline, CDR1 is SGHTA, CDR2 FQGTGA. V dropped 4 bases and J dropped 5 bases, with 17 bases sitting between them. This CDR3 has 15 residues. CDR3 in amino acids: CASSSPPTGKTEAFF. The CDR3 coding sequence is TGTGCCAGCAGCTCCCCCCCAACAGGGAAAACTGAAGCTTTCTTT.

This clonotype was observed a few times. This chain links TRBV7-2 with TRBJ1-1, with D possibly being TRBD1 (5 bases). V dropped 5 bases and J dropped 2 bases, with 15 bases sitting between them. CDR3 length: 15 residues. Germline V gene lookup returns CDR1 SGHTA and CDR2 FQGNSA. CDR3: CASSQRGFANTEAFF. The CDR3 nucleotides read TGTGCCAGCAGCCAAAGGGGTTTTGCTAACACTGAAGCTTTCTTT.

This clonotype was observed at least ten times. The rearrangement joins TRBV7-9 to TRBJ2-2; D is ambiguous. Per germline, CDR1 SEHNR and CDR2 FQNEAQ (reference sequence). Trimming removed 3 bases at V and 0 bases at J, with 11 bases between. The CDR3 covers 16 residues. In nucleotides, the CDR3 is TGTGCCAGCAGCTTTATAGGACGGACGAACACCGGGGAGCTGTTTTTT. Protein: CASSFIGRTNTGELFF.

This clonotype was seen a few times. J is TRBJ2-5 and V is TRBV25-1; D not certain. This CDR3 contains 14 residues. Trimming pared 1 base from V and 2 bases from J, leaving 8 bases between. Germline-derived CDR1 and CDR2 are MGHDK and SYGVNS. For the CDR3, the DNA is TGTGCCAGCAGTGAATGGAGCAGACAAGAGACCCAGTACTTC. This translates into CASSEWSRQETQYF.

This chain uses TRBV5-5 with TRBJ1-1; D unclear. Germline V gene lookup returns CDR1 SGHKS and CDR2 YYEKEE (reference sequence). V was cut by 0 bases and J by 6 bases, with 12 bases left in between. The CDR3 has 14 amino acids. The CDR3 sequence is CASSLVGIISEAFF. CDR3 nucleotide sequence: TGTGCCAGCAGCTTGGTGGGCATCATCTCTGAAGCTTTCTTT.

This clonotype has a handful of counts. The CDR3 protein is CASTIGTTGLDEQFF. The CDR3 nucleotides are TGTGCCAGCACCATCGGGACTACGGGACTGGATGAGCAGTTCTTC. V and J are TRBV7-6 and TRBJ2-1; 7 bases match TRBD2. Losses at the gene ends were 7 bases for V and 8 bases for J; bases not matched to a gene: 14. The germline V gene has CDR1 SGHVS and CDR2 FNYEAQ. The CDR3 extends over 15 amino acids.

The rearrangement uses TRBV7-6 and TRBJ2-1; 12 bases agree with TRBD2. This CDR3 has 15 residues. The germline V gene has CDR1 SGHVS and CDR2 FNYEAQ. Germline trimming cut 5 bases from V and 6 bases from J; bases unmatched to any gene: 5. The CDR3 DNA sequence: TGTGCCAGCAGCACTAGCGGGGGGCCGTTCAATGAGCAGTTCTTC. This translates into CASSTSGGPFNEQFF.

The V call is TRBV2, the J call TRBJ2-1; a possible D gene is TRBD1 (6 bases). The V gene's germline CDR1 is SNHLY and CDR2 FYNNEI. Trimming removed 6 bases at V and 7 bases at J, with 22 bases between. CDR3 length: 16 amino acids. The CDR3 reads CASRVTIQGRTNEQFF. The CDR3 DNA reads TGTGCCAGCAGGGTAACTATACAGGGACGGACGAATGAGCAGTTCTTC.

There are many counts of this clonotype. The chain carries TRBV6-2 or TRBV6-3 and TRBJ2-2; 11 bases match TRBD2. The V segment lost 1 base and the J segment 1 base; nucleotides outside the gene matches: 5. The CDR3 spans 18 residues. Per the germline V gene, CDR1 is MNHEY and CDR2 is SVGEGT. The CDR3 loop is CASSYFPSGGMNTGELFF. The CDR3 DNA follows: TGTGCCAGCAGTTACTTCCCTAGCGGGGGGATGAACACCGGGGAGCTGTTTTTT.

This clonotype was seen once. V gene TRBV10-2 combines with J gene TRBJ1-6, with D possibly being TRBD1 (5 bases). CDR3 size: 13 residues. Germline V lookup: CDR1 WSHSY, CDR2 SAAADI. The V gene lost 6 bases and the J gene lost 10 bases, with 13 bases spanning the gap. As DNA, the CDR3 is TGCGCCAGCAGCCGGGACCTGCGATCACCCCTCCACTTT. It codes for CASSRDLRSPLHF.

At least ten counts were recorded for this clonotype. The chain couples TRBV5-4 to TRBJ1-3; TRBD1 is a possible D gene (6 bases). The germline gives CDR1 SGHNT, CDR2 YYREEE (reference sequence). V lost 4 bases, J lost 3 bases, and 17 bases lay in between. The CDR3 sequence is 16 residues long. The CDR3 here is CASSTATEGGGNTIYF. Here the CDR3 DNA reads TGTGCCAGCAGCACCGCGACGGAGGGGGGTGGAAACACCATATATTTT. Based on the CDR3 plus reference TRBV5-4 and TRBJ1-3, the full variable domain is ETGVTQSPTHLIKTRGQQVTLRCSSQSGHNTVSWYQQALGQGPQFIFQYYREEENGRGNFPPRFSGLQFPNYSSELNVNALELDDSALYLCASSTATEGGGNTIYFGEGSWLTVV.